This T cell receptor beta chain was observed in a study of T-cell reconstitution after alpha-beta-depleted transplantation in children (TCRdb year 2016). Background on the whole study: Using TCR repertoire profiling, the study quantitatively followed how T-cell immune reconstitution unfolded in children after TCRalphabeta/CD19-depleted allogeneic hematopoietic cell transplantation.

Libraries were built with PCR. The run used an Illumina HiSeq 2500. TCR library preparation used molecular barcoding, with unique molecular identifiers applied to normalize quantification of the TCRbeta repertoire. TCRdb handled the public reads itself, with Q25 trimming in fastp and clone calling in MiXCR, and kept productive beta chains. For every CDR3 protein sequence, its rows merge into one entry that carries the most common genes and DNA. This sample lists about 200,000 distinct CDR3 sequences; 14% to 15% were detected once. In total, the top ten clones hold 13% of the sample. A remark on this clonotype: Its antigen has not been determined. Qualities for individual bases were not recorded, and no much larger clone is one base off.

The specimen comprised PBMCs from the stem cell graft donor, sampled from the stem cell graft. This receptor was identified in a human donor who donated a stem cell graft to a child with acute lymphoblastic leukemia.

The CDR3 region: CASSNRAYNTEAFF. The nucleotide sequence is TGTGCCAGCAGCAACAGGGCTTACAACACTGAAGCTTTCTTT. Here the chain combines TRBV2 and TRBJ1-1; TRBD1 might be the D gene, on 6 matching bases. CDR1 and CDR2 are drawn from the germline V gene: SNHLY, FYNNEI. The germline ends are 13 bases apart after V is trimmed by 6 bases and J by 2 bases. The CDR3 sequence holds 14 residues, the cysteine and phenylalanine included. Only the CDR3 DNA is retained, 42 bases long and in frame from the first base. When the CDR3 is completed using the reference TRBV2 and TRBJ1-1 genes on either side, the full variable domain is EPEVTQTPSHQVTQMGQEVILRCVPISNHLYFYWYRQILGQKVEFLVSFYNNEISEKSEIFDDQFSVERPDGSNFTLKIRSTKLEDSAMYFCASSNRAYNTEAFFGQGTRLTVV.